The 27 T cell receptor beta chains below come from one sample, sequenced in a study of CD8 T cells in ankylosing spondylitis. TCRdb reprocessed the 5' RACE reads via MiXCR and lists one record per CDR3 protein. The sample shows about 320,000 distinct CDR3 sequences, around a tenth of them seen only once. Sequenced material: blood, either unsorted or a sorted T cell fraction (not recorded which). These receptors all stem from a female donor with ankylosing spondylitis or in good health (not recorded which).

This clonotype was picked up many times. The chain links TRBV30 to TRBJ2-7, with 7 nucleotides matching TRBD2. After removal of 4 bases from V and 3 bases from J, the junction contained 9 bases not matched to a gene. Germline loops: CDR1 GTSNPN, CDR2 SVGIG (reference sequence). The CDR3 sequence is 14 residues long. This CDR3 reads CAWKPSGPIYEQYF. In nucleotides, the CDR3 is TGTGCCTGGAAACCTAGCGGTCCTATCTACGAGCAGTACTTC.

This clonotype was counted ten times or more. This sequence joins TRBV5-1 and TRBJ2-3, with D perhaps TRBD1 or TRBD2 (5 bases each). The germline gives CDR1 SGHRS, CDR2 YFSETQ. The CDR3 is 15 residues long. Between the trimmed V and J ends, which lost 0 bases and 2 bases, there was a span of 10 bases. The DNA of the CDR3 is TGCGCCAGCAGCTTGGGGGACCGAGACACAGATACGCAGTATTTT. Translating it yields CASSLGDRDTDTQYF.

A few counts support this clonotype. This chain connects TRBV3-1 to TRBJ2-7; D call uncertain. Trimming cost V 0 bases and J 0 bases, with 9 bases left between them. Per germline, CDR1 LGHDT and CDR2 YNNKEL (reference sequence). This CDR3 has 15 amino acids. The CDR3 sequence: CASSQDPPSSYEQYF. CDR3 sequence (DNA): TGTGCCAGCAGCCAAGATCCCCCAAGCTCCTACGAGCAGTACTTC.

In this sample, this clonotype turned up many times. The V gene is TRBV7-2, the J gene TRBJ2-3, with 11 bases matching TRBD2. The CDR3 length is 15 residues. Looked up from germline, CDR1 is SGHTA and CDR2 is FQGNSA. Germline trimming cut 3 bases from V and 4 bases from J; bases unmatched to any gene: 3. The CDR3, as DNA: TGTGCCAGCAGCTTGACTAGCGGGACAGCAGATACGCAGTATTTT. Translated: CASSLTSGTADTQYF.

Ten or more counts support this clonotype. The chain links TRBV9 to TRBJ2-1, with D perhaps TRBD2 (8 bases). V dropped 4 bases and J dropped 5 bases, with 19 bases sitting between them. This CDR3 has 16 amino acids. Germline CDR1 reads SGDLS; CDR2 reads YYNGEE. CDR3 loop: CASSLTGGGGNNEQFF. The CDR3 region has the DNA TGTGCCAGCAGCTTGACGGGAGGGGGCGGAAACAATGAGCAGTTCTTC.

This clonotype has at least ten counts. The chain links TRBV18 to TRBJ2-5; a possible D gene is TRBD2 (6 bases). Trimming took 4 bases from V and 5 from J, leaving 17 bases between them. CDR1 and CDR2 from the germline V gene are KGHSH and LQKENI. This CDR3 comprises 15 residues. The CDR3, as DNA: TGTGCCAGCTCACTAAACGACGGGAGCGGTGAGACCCAGTACTTC. Translated: CASSLNDGSGETQYF.

This clonotype was counted ten times or more. The chain employs TRBV20-1 and TRBJ2-5; D gene unclear. Between the trimmed V and J ends, which lost 3 bases and 2 bases, there was a span of 7 bases. The length of the CDR3 is 12 residues. CDR1 is DFQATT, CDR2 SNEGSKA, per germline (reference sequence). CDR3 region: CSASGQQETQYF. Here the CDR3 DNA reads TGCAGTGCTAGCGGTCAGCAAGAGACCCAGTACTTC.

This chain uses TRBV7-2 with TRBJ2-7; 8 nucleotides agree with TRBD2. Germline CDR1 reads SGHTA; CDR2 reads FQGNSA. Losses at the gene ends were 2 bases for V and 3 bases for J; bases not matched to a gene: 12. The CDR3 contains 17 residues. In nucleotides, the CDR3 is TGTGCCAGCAGCTTACAACTAGCGGTGAACGGTGGCTACGAGCAGTACTTC. As protein: CASSLQLAVNGGYEQYF.

This clonotype appeared many times. The V and J genes are TRBV12-3 or TRBV12-4 and TRBJ1-2; weak D call: TRBD1 (6 bases). The germline V and J ends were trimmed by 8 bases and 8 bases, with 21 bases remaining between them. This CDR3 is 14 amino acids long. CDR3 nucleotide sequence: TGTGCCAGCCCGCTTGGGGGGCGTTTATTCGGCTACACCTTC. Amino acids: CASPLGGRLFGYTF.

This clonotype was found many times. CDR3 DNA sequence: TGTGCCAGCAGTCCATTTGGGACAGGGAGCTCCTACAATGAGCAGTTCTTC. As protein: CASSPFGTGSSYNEQFF. V usage is TRBV28 and J usage is TRBJ2-1, with 9 bases that match TRBD1. The CDR3 contains 17 residues. Germline values: CDR1 MDHEN, CDR2 SYDVKM. The V and J ends lost 5 bases and 0 bases, in that order; junction bases with no gene match: 8.

At least ten counts were recorded for this clonotype. The chain employs TRBV28 and TRBJ2-2; maybe TRBD1 (6 bases). CDR1 is MDHEN and CDR2 is SYDVKM in the germline V gene. V was shortened by 5 bases and J by 6 bases, with 16 bases between the two germline ends. This CDR3 contains 15 residues. CDR3 DNA: TGTGCCAGCAGTCCAGCCGGACAGTACTCCGGGGAGCTGTTTTTT. It specifies CASSPAGQYSGELFF. The full variable domain, in which reference TRBV28 and TRBJ2-2 provide the parts outside the CDR3, is DVKVTQSSRYLVKRTGEKVFLECVQDMDHENMFWYRQDPGLGLRLIYFSYDVKMKEKGDIPEGYSVSREKKERFSLILESASTNQTSMYLCASSPAGQYSGELFFGEGSRLTVL.

This clonotype was counted at least ten times. This chain connects TRBV20-1 to TRBJ1-1; D gene uncertain. V lost 5 bases and J 4 bases, leaving 20 bases between the germline ends. The CDR3 is 15 residues long. Germline lookup yields CDR1 DFQATT and CDR2 SNEGSKA (reference sequence). Here the CDR3 DNA reads TGCAGTGCTGGACCCCCGACGGACTGGGTCACTGAAGCTTTCTTT. This translates into CSAGPPTDWVTEAFF.

This clonotype came up many times. The V call is TRBV10-2, the J call TRBJ2-3; D ambiguous. Trimming removed 3 bases from V and 0 bases from J, with 10 bases in between. Germline values: CDR1 WSHSY, CDR2 SAAADI. The CDR3 spans 15 residues. CDR3 loop: CASSEVPASTDTQYF. The CDR3 DNA reads TGCGCCAGCAGTGAAGTCCCCGCTAGCACAGATACGCAGTATTTT.

The V call is TRBV2, the J call TRBJ2-5, with 7 bases fitting TRBD2. V lost 8 bases and J lost 3; bases outside the gene matches: 9. This CDR3 comprises 14 residues. Germline V gene lookup returns CDR1 SNHLY and CDR2 FYNNEI. The CDR3 sequence is CASSNPGGEETQYF. DNA for the CDR3: TGTGCCAGCTCCAATCCGGGAGGAGAAGAGACCCAGTACTTC.

This clonotype was recorded many times. The V call is TRBV5-5, the J call TRBJ1-1; D possibly corresponds to TRBD1 (6 bases). The germline CDR1 and CDR2 sequences are SGHKS and YYEKEE (reference sequence). CDR3 length equals 15 residues. Trimming stripped 4 bases from V and 4 bases from J, with 17 bases between. This chain's CDR3 is CASSRLGGPGTEAFF. In nucleotides, the CDR3 is TGTGCCAGCAGCCGACTTGGGGGGCCCGGCACTGAAGCTTTCTTT. Together with reference TRBV5-5 and TRBJ1-1, the CDR3 gives the full variable domain: DAGVTQSPTHLIKTRGQQVTLRCSPISGHKSVSWYQQVLGQGPQFIFQYYEKEERGRGNFPDRFSARQFPNYSSELNVNALLLGDSALYLCASSRLGGPGTEAFFGQGTRLTVV.

V usage is TRBV7-9 and J usage is TRBJ1-1; possible D gene TRBD1, 5 bases. The CDR3 has 12 residues. V lost 6 bases and J 6 bases, leaving 11 bases between the germline ends. The V gene's germline CDR1 is SEHNR and CDR2 FQNEAQ (reference sequence). The CDR3 nucleotides read TGTGCCAGCAGGACGGGGGGGTCTGAAGCTTTCTTT. Translated, it gives CASRTGGSEAFF.

This clonotype was seen repeatedly, ten times or more. The V gene is TRBV7-2, the J gene TRBJ2-1; a possible D gene is TRBD1 (6 bases). V lost 6 bases, J lost 5 bases, and 14 bases lay in between. Germline CDR1 reads SGHTA; CDR2 reads FQGNSA. The CDR3 extends over 14 amino acids. In DNA, the CDR3 is TGTGCCAGCAGTTCGGACAGTACAAACAATGAGCAGTTCTTC. As protein: CASSSDSTNNEQFF.

This clonotype was detected ten times or more. This chain connects TRBV12-3 or TRBV12-4 to TRBJ2-1, with 7 bases identical to TRBD1. The ends lost 3 bases at V and 4 bases at J; junction bases unmatched: 6. The CDR3 loop spans 15 amino acids. The CDR3 DNA reads TGTGCCAGCAGTTTGGAGACAGGGCCTTACAATGAGCAGTTCTTC. Translation gives CASSLETGPYNEQFF.

This clonotype was picked up many times. The chain has TRBV20-1 and TRBJ2-6; D call uncertain. This CDR3 comprises 16 residues. The V end lost 4 bases, the J end lost 3 bases, and 16 bases lay between the germline ends. The germline gives CDR1 DFQATT, CDR2 SNEGSKA (reference sequence). CDR3 in amino acids: CSAIRLRPGGANVLTF. The CDR3 DNA sequence: TGCAGTGCTATCCGACTGAGACCGGGTGGGGCCAACGTCCTGACTTTC.

This clonotype appeared many times. The rearrangement uses TRBV12-3 or TRBV12-4 and TRBJ1-5; the D gene is possibly TRBD1 (5 bases). Trimming left V 2 bases short and J 2 bases short, with 13 bases between. The CDR3 has 16 residues. CDR3 loop: CASSLRGRAGNQPQHF. CDR3 DNA sequence: TGTGCCAGCAGTTTACGAGGCAGGGCAGGCAATCAGCCCCAGCATTTT.

This clonotype was found a few times. The chain has TRBV28 and TRBJ2-7, with D possibly being TRBD1 or TRBD2 (5 bases each). Germline-derived CDR1 and CDR2 are MDHEN and SYDVKM. The ends were cut back, 0 bases at V and 0 bases at J, with 12 bases in the middle. The CDR3 spans 16 residues. This CDR3 is CASSLWVGDLSYEQYF. In DNA, the CDR3 is TGTGCCAGCAGTTTATGGGTGGGGGATCTCTCCTACGAGCAGTACTTC.

At least ten counts were recorded for this clonotype. The CDR3 sequence: CASTDRELLYGYTF. The CDR3 DNA sequence: TGTGCCAGCACCGATCGGGAGCTGCTCTATGGCTACACCTTC. The chain has TRBV2 and TRBJ1-2; D is ambiguous. The germline V gene encodes CDR1 SNHLY and CDR2 FYNNEI. V gave up 7 bases and J gave up 4 bases, with 16 bases separating them. CDR3 size: 14 residues.

The V call is TRBV6-2 or TRBV6-3, the J call TRBJ2-2; TRBD1 matches at 9 bases. The ends lost 4 bases at V and 2 bases at J; junction bases unmatched: 2. Per germline, CDR1 MNHEY and CDR2 SVGEGT. The CDR3 is 15 residues long. CDR3 sequence reads: CASSSQGANTGELFF. In DNA, the CDR3 is TGTGCCAGCAGTTCACAGGGGGCAAACACCGGGGAGCTGTTTTTT.

The chain recombines TRBV20-1 with TRBJ2-1, with D perhaps matching TRBD1 (6 bases). With 7 bases removed from V and 5 bases from J, the gap between germline ends came to 15 bases. The CDR3 is made up of 13 amino acids. CDR1 is DFQATT, CDR2 SNEGSKA, per germline (reference sequence). The CDR3 DNA reads as TGCAGTGTCCCCAGGGGCGAAAACAATGAGCAGTTCTTC. It encodes CSVPRGENNEQFF.

This clonotype has at least ten counts. The V call is TRBV5-1, the J call TRBJ2-1, with a tentative D call TRBD1 (5 bases). The CDR3 totals 16 residues. Germline V gene sequence: CDR1 SGHRS, CDR2 YFSETQ. Trimming removed 0 bases from V and 6 bases from J, with 16 bases in between. In DNA, the CDR3 is TGCGCCAGCAGCTTGGCCGTTTTACAGGAGCCCAATGAGCAGTTCTTC. This codes for CASSLAVLQEPNEQFF.

Many counts were recorded for this clonotype. This chain joins TRBV6-5 and TRBJ2-1; TRBD2 matches at 10 bases. Germline assignment: CDR1 MNHEY and CDR2 SVGAGI. V lost 4 bases to trimming and J lost 9 bases; unmatched junction nucleotides: 9. This CDR3 contains 15 residues. The CDR3 sequence is CASSSGSGRAIEQFF. In nucleotides, the CDR3 is TGTGCCAGCAGTTCTGGGAGCGGGAGGGCCATTGAGCAGTTCTTC.

This clonotype was observed a handful of times. V gene TRBV7-9 combines with J gene TRBJ2-3; D is perhaps TRBD2 (6 bases). This CDR3 is 17 amino acids long. Germline CDR1 reads SEHNR; CDR2 reads FQNEAQ (reference sequence). Trimming pared 0 bases from V and 2 bases from J, leaving 15 bases between. The CDR3 DNA sequence: TGTGCCAGCAGCTTAGCTACTGGAGGGGCTATCACAGATACGCAGTATTTT. This translates into CASSLATGGAITDTQYF. The full variable domain, its missing parts supplied by reference TRBV7-9 and TRBJ2-3, is DTGVSQNPRHKITKRGQNVTFRCDPISEHNRLYWYRQTLGQGPEFLTYFQNEAQLEKSRLLSDRFSAERPKGSFSTLEIQRTEQGDSAMYLCASSLATGGAITDTQYFGPGTRLTVL.